This is a list of T cell receptor beta chains from one sample in a study of T cells after yellow fever vaccination. Via MiXCR, TCRdb re-called the 5' RACE reads, giving one row per CDR3 protein. The sample has 110,000 to 150,000 distinct CDR3 sequences, around 6.3% seen once; the top ten hold under 0.7%. Sequencing used CD4+ T cells sorted from PBMCs, obtained 10 days after the yellow fever booster vaccination. These receptors were obtained from a man between 25 and 39 years old who received the YFV17D yellow fever vaccine. Both conserved end residues are part of each CDR3. The D gene is left open where the match is weak. A clone size is listed for some rows: how often the clone was seen (once, few, many), or a class if it is expanded.

j_call clone_size cdr3_length v_call d_call cdr3_aa cdr3_nt
TRBJ2-7 many 16 TRBV27 NA CASSLRTPWSSYEQYF TGTGCCAGCAGTCTCCGAACCCCCTGGAGCTCCTACGAGCAGTACTTC
TRBJ1-1 NA 14 TRBV3-1 NA CASSQGGFMTEAFF TGTGCCAGCAGCCAGGGCGGGTTTATGACTGAAGCTTTCTTT
TRBJ1-1 many 13 TRBV7-2 NA CASSRDRNTEAFF TGTGCCAGCAGCCGGGATAGGAACACTGAAGCTTTCTTT
TRBJ2-3 many 16 TRBV10-1 TRBD2 CASSPLAGDTADTQYF TGCGCCAGCAGTCCCCTAGCGGGAGATACGGCAGATACGCAGTATTTT
TRBJ1-5 many 14 TRBV27 NA CASSKRQPHQPQHF TGTGCCAGCAGTAAGAGGCAGCCCCATCAGCCCCAGCATTTT
TRBJ2-3 NA 17 TRBV5-1 NA CASSLGDPSRTMDTQYF TGCGCCAGCAGCTTGGGGGACCCATCCCGGACCATGGATACGCAGTATTTT
TRBJ2-1 many 18 TRBV5-1 TRBD2 CASSAGTSGRQVYNEQFF TGCGCCAGCAGCGCCGGGACTAGCGGGAGACAGGTCTACAATGAGCAGTTCTTC
TRBJ2-3 few 16 TRBV7-2 TRBD2 CASSFGLAGTSRTQYF TGTGCCAGCAGCTTCGGGCTAGCGGGTACCTCCCGTACGCAGTATTTT
TRBJ2-1 few 12 TRBV29-1 NA CSVPRSYNEQFF TGCAGCGTTCCCAGGTCCTACAATGAGCAGTTCTTC
TRBJ1-2 many 13 TRBV7-9 NA CASTRTENYGYTF TGTGCCAGCACCCGGACGGAGAACTATGGCTACACCTTC
TRBJ2-2 many 14 TRBV10-3 TRBD1 CAISEQGATGELFF TGTGCCATCAGTGAACAGGGGGCTACCGGGGAGCTGTTTTTT
TRBJ2-2 many 16 TRBV9 NA CASSVGLSRGTGELFF TGTGCCAGCAGCGTAGGTCTATCGAGGGGGACCGGGGAGCTGTTTTTT
TRBJ2-5 many 14 TRBV15 NA CATSREQGKETQYF TGTGCCACCAGCAGAGAGCAGGGGAAAGAGACCCAGTACTTC
TRBJ2-5 many 13 TRBV20-1 TRBD1 CSIRQGVEETQYF TGCAGTATTAGACAGGGAGTTGAAGAGACCCAGTACTTC
TRBJ1-5 many 16 TRBV19 NA CASSIDQTVYFQPQHF TGTGCCAGTAGTATAGATCAGACAGTTTATTTTCAGCCCCAGCATTTT
TRBJ1-2 NA 16 TRBV6-5 NA CASSYSGGRGDYGYTF TGTGCCAGCAGTTACTCGGGGGGACGAGGGGACTATGGCTACACCTTC
TRBJ2-5 many 14 TRBV3-1 TRBD2 CASSHNPGGETQYF TGTGCCAGCAGCCACAACCCGGGAGGAGAGACCCAGTACTTC
TRBJ2-7 NA 13 TRBV20-1 TRBD2 CSSERDNSYEQYF TGCAGTAGTGAGCGGGATAACTCCTACGAGCAGTACTTC
TRBJ1-1 NA 15 TRBV7-9 NA CASSLVRGGNTEAFF TGTGCCAGCAGCTTAGTACGGGGGGGGAACACTGAAGCTTTCTTT
TRBJ2-3 many 14 TRBV12-3/TRBV12-4 NA CASSMETSTDTQYF TGTGCCAGCAGTATGGAGACTAGCACAGATACGCAGTATTTT
TRBJ1-5 many 12 TRBV20-1 NA CSARDGSGPQHF TGCAGTGCTAGGGACGGCTCGGGACCCCAGCATTTT
TRBJ2-1 many 15 TRBV2 NA CASSVGSSRTDEQFF TGTGCCAGCAGTGTGGGTAGCTCCCGCACAGATGAGCAGTTCTTC
TRBJ1-1 many 15 TRBV7-8 NA CASTDMWRLNTEAFF TGTGCCAGCACCGATATGTGGCGCTTGAACACTGAAGCTTTCTTT
TRBJ2-7 NA 15 TRBV3-1 NA CATCKQVPATPEQYF TGTGCCACCTGCAAGCAGGTACCAGCGACACCCGAGCAGTACTTC
TRBJ2-1 few 12 TRBV20-1 NA CSAPRQWNEQFF TGCAGTGCACCGAGACAGTGGAATGAGCAGTTCTTC
TRBJ2-5 NA 15 TRBV5-1 NA CASTLGSGPQETQYF TGCGCCAGCACCTTGGGGTCGGGGCCCCAAGAGACCCAGTACTTC
TRBJ2-6 NA 16 TRBV27 NA CASSLQPGTGANVLTF TGTGCCAGCAGTTTACAGCCCGGGACTGGGGCCAACGTCCTGACTTTC
TRBJ1-2 many 16 TRBV6-1 NA CASTRLLQETNYGYTF TGTGCCAGCACCCGACTTCTGCAGGAAACTAACTATGGCTACACCTTC
TRBJ2-7 many 14 TRBV7-2 TRBD1 CASSPTGGRNEQYF TGTGCCAGCAGCCCGACAGGGGGCCGAAACGAGCAGTACTTC
TRBJ1-2 NA 12 TRBV5-1 NA CASSPGVHGYTF TGCGCCAGCAGCCCAGGGGTCCATGGCTACACCTTC
TRBJ2-7 few 15 TRBV5-4 TRBD2 CASSPGTSGHTEQYF TGTGCCAGCAGCCCTGGGACTAGCGGTCATACCGAGCAGTACTTC
TRBJ2-4 NA 17 TRBV29-1 NA CSVGTANSASRGNIQYF TGCAGCGTTGGGACAGCCAATAGCGCCAGTCGTGGTAACATTCAGTACTTC
TRBJ1-1 many 15 TRBV12-3/TRBV12-4 NA CASSTGPPAGTEAFF TGTGCCAGCAGTACGGGCCCGCCAGCGGGCACTGAAGCTTTCTTT
TRBJ2-3 NA 15 TRBV6-1 NA CASTRGFYSTDTQYF TGTGCCAGCACACGAGGGTTCTATAGCACAGATACGCAGTATTTT
TRBJ2-1 many 15 TRBV20-1 NA CSASRPPNIYNEQFF TGCAGTGCTAGTAGGCCCCCTAATATCTACAATGAGCAGTTCTTC
TRBJ2-3 many 15 TRBV20-1 TRBD2 CSARDPASGRDTQYF TGCAGTGCTAGAGACCCCGCTAGCGGGAGAGATACGCAGTATTTT
TRBJ2-7 NA 15 TRBV4-3 NA CASSLQNDQGYEQYF TGCGCCAGCAGCCTACAAAATGATCAGGGATACGAGCAGTACTTC
TRBJ2-7 few 14 TRBV5-1 NA CASSFGERVNEQYF TGCGCCAGCAGCTTCGGAGAGCGGGTAAACGAGCAGTACTTC
TRBJ2-7 many 14 TRBV3-1 TRBD1 CASSWTGAPYEQYF TGTGCCAGCAGCTGGACAGGGGCGCCCTACGAGCAGTACTTC
TRBJ2-1 many 13 TRBV27 NA CASRPSYRNEQFF TGTGCCAGCAGACCTTCATATAGGAATGAGCAGTTCTTC
TRBJ2-1 many 11 TRBV24-1 NA CATSSDAQQFF TGTGCCACCTCAAGCGACGCTCAGCAGTTCTTC
TRBJ2-7 many 14 TRBV5-5 NA CASSRGQISYEQYF TGTGCCAGCAGCAGAGGACAGATCTCCTACGAGCAGTACTTC
TRBJ2-1 NA 13 TRBV20-1 NA CSARGLVDNEQFF TGCAGTGCTAGGGGCCTAGTCGACAATGAGCAGTTCTTC
TRBJ2-7 many 14 TRBV27 TRBD2 CASTSTGGTYEQYF TGTGCCAGCACCTCGACGGGGGGAACCTACGAGCAGTACTTC
TRBJ2-5 many 15 TRBV9 TRBD2 CASSGHSGRGETQYF TGTGCCAGCAGCGGCCATAGCGGGAGGGGAGAGACCCAGTACTTC
TRBJ2-1 many 14 TRBV7-2 NA CASSLLPDDNEQFF TGTGCCAGCAGCCTCCTCCCAGACGACAATGAGCAGTTCTTC
TRBJ2-3 few 13 TRBV5-4 TRBD2 CASRGLVSDTQYF TGTGCCAGCAGGGGACTAGTGTCAGATACGCAGTATTTT
TRBJ2-1 NA 14 TRBV19 NA CASSPRQTYNEQFF TGTGCCAGTAGTCCACGACAGACGTACAATGAGCAGTTCTTC
TRBJ2-1 many 17 TRBV6-5 NA CASSYRGVAPEGSEQFF TGTGCCAGCAGTTACCGTGGGGTAGCCCCCGAGGGGAGTGAGCAGTTCTTC
TRBJ2-6 many 17 TRBV30 NA CAWTAGSLNSGANVLTF TGTGCCTGGACTGCTGGTAGTTTAAACTCTGGGGCCAACGTCCTGACTTTC